There are many counts of the clone carrying this T cell receptor beta chain. This sample stems from a study of T cells after yellow fever vaccination. Each CDR3 protein gets one entry after TCRdb re-called the 5' RACE reads with MiXCR. The data hold 50,000 to 60,000 distinct CDR3 sequences, with about 5.6% observed a single time. The receptor comes from a young man who received the YFV17D yellow fever vaccine. This specimen consisted of PBMCs, either bulk or a sorted T-cell subset (CD4+, CD8+, memory, or dextramer-sorted; not recorded which), obtained on the day of the yellow fever booster vaccination.

CDR3 residues: CASSLSTGYEQYF. The CDR3 DNA is TGTGCCAGCAGTTTATCGACAGGCTACGAGCAGTACTTC. This chain uses TRBV27 with TRBJ2-7, with a weak D call TRBD1 (6 bases). CDR1 and CDR2 from the germline V gene are MNHEY and SMNVEV (reference sequence). The CDR3 has 13 residues. V was cut by 0 bases and J by 3 bases, with 6 bases left in between.